Listed below are T cell receptor beta chains from one sample, sequenced in a study of blood T cell repertoires in COVID-19. Sequencing was performed with immunoSEQ multiplex PCR; in TCRdb, only in-frame clones are kept and a portion is missing. The repertoire includes tens of thousands of clones, around 84% of them detected once, and 4.4% sits in the top ten. The sample consisted of peripheral blood. The receptors stem from a middle-aged man with active COVID-19. CDR3s include the opening cysteine and the closing phenylalanine or tryptophan. The D gene is left open where the match is weak. The size of a clone is reported for some rows only, either as once, few or many, or as a class for expanded clones.

size	D	J	V	length	DNA	CDR3
-	-	TRBJ1-1	TRBV4-3	12	TGCGCCAGCAGCCACATGGCCTCTGAAGCTTTCTTT	CASSHMASEAFF
-	-	TRBJ2-7	TRBV27	14	TGTGCCAGCAGTTTACGGCGGGGAACCTACGAGCAGTACTTC	CASSLRRGTYEQYF
-	-	TRBJ1-2	TRBV28	13	TGTGCCAGCGGGGGGGTAGTCAACTATGGCTACACCTTC	CASGGVVNYGYTF
-	TRBD2	TRBJ2-3	TRBV6-5	13	TGTGCCAGCAGGACTAGCGGCACAGATACGCAGTATTTT	CASRTSGTDTQYF
-	TRBD1	TRBJ2-5	TRBV14	14	TGTGCCAGCAGCCCCGGGACAGGGATGGAGACCCAGTACTTC	CASSPGTGMETQYF
-	TRBD1	TRBJ2-1	TRBV4-1	14	TGCGCCAGCAGCCATCTCTACCGGGGACAGAATCCGTTCTTC	CASSHLYRGQNPFF
-	TRBD1	TRBJ1-2	TRBV3-1/TRBV3-2	14	TGTGCCAGCAGCTATTGGACAGGAGGTGATGGCTACACCTTC	CASSYWTGGDGYTF
-	TRBD2	TRBJ2-1	TRBV27	17	TGTGCCAGCAGTCCCATGGGCGGGGGGGCGTCCTACAATGAGCAGTTCTTC	CASSPMGGGASYNEQFF
-	-	TRBJ2-1	TRBV7-7	16	TGTGCCAGCAGCTTAGCCCCGGGGGACGGTCACAATGAGCAGTTCTTC	CASSLAPGDGHNEQFF
-	-	TRBJ1-5	TRBV10-3	14	TGTGCCATCAGTGAGTACGGTAGCAATCAGCCCCAGCATTTT	CAISEYGSNQPQHF
-	-	TRBJ2-3	TRBV20-1	13	TGCAGTGCTAGTCTCCGGGACACAGATACGCAGTATTTT	CSASLRDTDTQYF
-	TRBD1	TRBJ1-1	TRBV19	14	TGTGCCAGTAGCCCGGCCGGGACAGGGGGTGAAGCTTTCTTT	CASSPAGTGGEAFF
-	-	TRBJ1-5	TRBV4-1	16	TGCGCCAGCAGCCAAGCCAGGGGCCATAGCAATCAGCCCCAGCATTTT	CASSQARGHSNQPQHF
-	TRBD2	TRBJ2-5	TRBV11-2	17	TGTGCCAGCAGCTGGACTAGCGGGGGGTTGGGACAAGAGACCCAGTACTTC	CASSWTSGGLGQETQYF
few	-	TRBJ1-2	TRBV3-1/TRBV3-2	17	TGTGCCAGCAGCCAAGGAGGAGGGACCGTTGTGGGCTATGGCTACACCTTC	CASSQGGGTVVGYGYTF
-	-	TRBJ2-2	TRBV28	13	TGTGCCAGCAGTTTAGGGCTCACCGGGGAGCTGTTTTTT	CASSLGLTGELFF
-	-	TRBJ1-2	TRBV7-2	14	TGTGCCAGCAGCTTCTACTCAGAAAGGACATCACCCACCTTC	CASSFYSERTSPTF
-	-	TRBJ1-5	TRBV12-3/TRBV12-4	13	TGTGCCAGCAGTTCATCAGGGATCCAGCCCCAGCATTTT	CASSSSGIQPQHF
-	TRBD1	TRBJ2-1	TRBV15	15	TGTGCCACCAGCGTACAGGGGGCAAGGTACAATGAGCAGTTCTTC	CATSVQGARYNEQFF
-	-	TRBJ1-3	TRBV7-6	16	TGTGCCAGCAGCTTAACCGCCCCGCGTCTTGGAAACACCATATATTTT	CASSLTAPRLGNTIYF
-	-	TRBJ2-1	TRBV21-1	15	TGTGCCAGCTTCTCTAGCGGGGGTCACTACAATGAGCAGTTCTTC	CASFSSGGHYNEQFF
-	-	TRBJ2-2	TRBV18	16	TGTGCCAGCTCACCATTAAGCAGGGGAGACACCGGGGAGCTGTTTTTT	CASSPLSRGDTGELFF
few	TRBD1	TRBJ1-5	TRBV6-2/TRBV6-3	17	TGTGCCAGCAGCTATCGGACAGGGGGCTATAGCAATCAGCCCCAGCATTTT	CASSYRTGGYSNQPQHF
once	-	TRBJ2-7	TRBV6-5	14	TGTGCCAGCAGTTTTCAACAGGGCCCCTACGAGCAGTACTTC	CASSFQQGPYEQYF
-	-	TRBJ1-5	TRBV12-3/TRBV12-4	12	TGTGCCAGCAGTCGTACAGGTCAGCCCCAGCATTTT	CASSRTGQPQHF
-	-	TRBJ1-2	TRBV19	15	TGTGCCAGTAGTAGCATTCCTTACAGAATCTATGGCTACACCTTC	CASSSIPYRIYGYTF
-	-	TRBJ2-1	TRBV29-1	14	TGCAGCGTTGTAGCTTTCCTCTCCACCAATGAGCAGTTCTTC	CSVVAFLSTNEQFF
once	-	TRBJ2-2	TRBV2	14	TGTGCCAGCAGTGAACAGGGTCATGGCGGGGAGCTGTTTTTT	CASSEQGHGGELFF
-	-	TRBJ2-7	TRBV5-6	13	TGTGCCAGCAGCTTTGGAGGGGCGTACGAGCAGTACTTC	CASSFGGAYEQYF
-	-	TRBJ2-3	TRBV5-4	14	TGTGCCAGCAGCTCCCCGGGCGAGGGAGATACGCAGTATTTT	CASSSPGEGDTQYF
-	TRBD1	TRBJ1-2	TRBV15	14	TGTGCCACCAGCAGAGGACAGGGGAACTATGGCTACACCTTC	CATSRGQGNYGYTF
-	-	TRBJ1-5	TRBV20-1	14	TGCAGTGCTAGTGACGGGGGACGCAATCAGCCCCAGCATTTT	CSASDGGRNQPQHF
-	-	TRBJ2-4	TRBV7-8	13	TGTGCCAGCAAGGAGGGGGCTAAAAACATTCAGTACTTC	CASKEGAKNIQYF
-	-	TRBJ1-2	TRBV27	16	TGTGCCAGCAAGGCAGGGCTTCATCGTCTTAACTATGGCTACACCTTC	CASKAGLHRLNYGYTF
-	TRBD1	TRBJ1-5	TRBV7-9	15	TGTGCCAGCAGCTTAGGTGCAGGGGGGAATCAGCCCCAGCATTTT	CASSLGAGGNQPQHF
-	TRBD2	TRBJ2-7	TRBV5-1	15	TGCGCCAGCAGCCCTGCGGGCGGGGGGGGTTACGAGCAGTACTTC	CASSPAGGGGYEQYF
-	-	TRBJ2-1	TRBV20-1	11	TGCAGTGCACACACAGGGCCTGAGCAGTTCTTC	CSAHTGPEQFF
-	-	TRBJ2-4	TRBV12-3/TRBV12-4	13	TGTGCCAGCAGTTTACGGTTCGGGAACATTCAGTACTTC	CASSLRFGNIQYF
-	-	TRBJ2-5	TRBV7-2	15	TGTGCCAGCAGCCCCTTAGGCGGGGCACAAGAGACCCAGTACTTC	CASSPLGGAQETQYF
-	TRBD1	TRBJ2-7	TRBV7-8	15	TGTGCCAGCAGCTTAAAGGGGGCGTCGTCGTACGAGCAGTACTTC	CASSLKGASSYEQYF
-	-	TRBJ2-7	TRBV19	13	TGTGCCAGTAGTATGTTCAGGGGATACGAGCAGTACTTC	CASSMFRGYEQYF
-	-	TRBJ2-5	TRBV25-1	14	TGTGCCAGCAGTGACTACGTGGGGAGAGGTTCCCAGTACTTC	CASSDYVGRGSQYF
-	-	TRBJ2-7	TRBV7-9	16	TGTGCCAGCAGCTTAGCGGAGGGTACGGGCCTCTACGAGCAGTACTTC	CASSLAEGTGLYEQYF
few	TRBD1	TRBJ2-3	TRBV29-1	16	TGCAGCGTTGTTTTGGTGGGGACAGCTAGCACAGATACGCAGTATTTT	CSVVLVGTASTDTQYF
-	TRBD1	TRBJ2-7	TRBV5-1	13	TGCGCCAGCAGCCCGGTCTCGGGACAGGAGCAGTACTTC	CASSPVSGQEQYF
-	-	TRBJ2-5	TRBV12-3/TRBV12-4	13	TGTGCCAGCAGTTGGGGGCCCGAAGAGACCCAGTACTTC	CASSWGPEETQYF
-	-	TRBJ1-2	TRBV19	12	TGTGCCAGTTCGCTACAGGGCTATGGCTACACCTTC	CASSLQGYGYTF
-	-	TRBJ1-1	TRBV25-1	14	TGTGCCAGCAGTGAATATGTCAGCGGGACTGAAGCTTTCTTT	CASSEYVSGTEAFF
-	TRBD2	TRBJ2-5	TRBV5-6	15	TGTGCCAGCAACCGACTAGCGGGGGACCAAGAGACCCAGTACTTC	CASNRLAGDQETQYF
-	-	TRBJ1-6	TRBV5-1	17	TGCGCCAGCAGGCGACAGGACTTAGGCTCCTATAATTCACCCCTCCACTTT	CASRRQDLGSYNSPLHF
-	-	TRBJ2-2	TRBV6-2/TRBV6-3	13	TGTGCCAGCAGTTATTCTAACACCGGGGAGCTGTTTTTT	CASSYSNTGELFF
-	TRBD1	TRBJ1-1	TRBV7-2	13	TGTGCCAGCAGCTTAGCAGGGACAGTTGAAGCTTTCTTT	CASSLAGTVEAFF
-	-	TRBJ2-7	TRBV28	14	TGTGCCAGCTCCCTAGGGGCAGGAGACTACGAGCAGTACTTC	CASSLGAGDYEQYF
-	-	TRBJ2-3	TRBV19	13	TGTGCCAGTAGGCCCCATACAACCGATACGCAGTATTTT	CASRPHTTDTQYF
-	TRBD1	TRBJ2-7	TRBV12-3/TRBV12-4	13	TGTGCCAGCAGCCGGGACAGGTCCTACGAGCAGTACTTC	CASSRDRSYEQYF
-	-	TRBJ1-3	TRBV5-6	16	TGTGCCAGCAGCCAGACCGGGAGATACTCTGGAAACACCATATATTTT	CASSQTGRYSGNTIYF
-	TRBD1	TRBJ1-5	TRBV6-5	13	TGTGCCAGCAGTTATACAGGGGAGAGGCCCCAGCATTTT	CASSYTGERPQHF